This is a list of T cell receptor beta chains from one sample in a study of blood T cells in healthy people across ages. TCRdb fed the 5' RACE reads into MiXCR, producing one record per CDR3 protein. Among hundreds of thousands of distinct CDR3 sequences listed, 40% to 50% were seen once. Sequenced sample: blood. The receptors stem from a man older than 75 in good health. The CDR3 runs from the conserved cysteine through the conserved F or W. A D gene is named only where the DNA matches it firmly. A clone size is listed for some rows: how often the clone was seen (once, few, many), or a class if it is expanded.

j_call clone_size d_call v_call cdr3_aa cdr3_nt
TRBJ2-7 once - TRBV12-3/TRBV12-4 CASSLNGQGGGEQYF TGTGCCAGCAGTTTAAACGGTCAGGGGGGTGGCGAGCAGTACTTC
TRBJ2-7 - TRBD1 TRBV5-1 CASSSGTGDYEQYF TGCGCCAGCAGCTCAGGGACAGGGGACTACGAGCAGTACTTC
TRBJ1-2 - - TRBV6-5 CASSYSSIRAGIGYGYTF TGTGCCAGCAGTTACTCGAGTATTCGTGCGGGAATTGGATATGGCTACACCTTC
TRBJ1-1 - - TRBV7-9 CASSRATDEAFF TGTGCCAGCTCTCGCGCGACCGATGAAGCTTTCTTT
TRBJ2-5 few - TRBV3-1 CASSLASQETQYF TGTGCCAGCAGCCTAGCGTCCCAAGAGACCCAGTACTTC
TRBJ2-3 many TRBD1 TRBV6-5 CASSFGTGPSFNTDTQYF TGTGCCAGCAGTTTCGGGACAGGGCCAAGTTTTAACACAGATACGCAGTATTTT
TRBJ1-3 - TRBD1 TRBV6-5 CASSYGTGEGNTIYF TGTGCCAGCAGTTACGGGACAGGGGAAGGAAACACCATATATTTT
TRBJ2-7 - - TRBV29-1 CSVEGLGASPEQYF TGCAGCGTTGAGGGTTTGGGGGCTAGCCCCGAGCAGTACTTC
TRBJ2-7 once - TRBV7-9 CASSRDRLWEQYF TGTGCCAGCAGTCGGGACCGGCTATGGGAGCAGTACTTC
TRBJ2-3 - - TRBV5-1 CASSLAASRDTQYF TGCGCCAGCAGCTTGGCCGCTAGCAGAGATACGCAGTATTTT
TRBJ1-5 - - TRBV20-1 CSARGVGPFNQPQHF TGCAGTGCTAGGGGCGTAGGGCCCTTCAATCAGCCCCAGCATTTT
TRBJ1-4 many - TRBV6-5 CATSDSAGEKLFF TGTGCCACCAGTGACAGCGCGGGCGAAAAACTGTTTTTT
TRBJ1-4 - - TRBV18 CASSPSREGREKLFF TGTGCCAGCTCACCATCCAGAGAGGGCAGGGAAAAACTGTTTTTT
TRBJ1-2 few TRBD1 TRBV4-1 CASSQEGTGAWGYTF TGCGCCAGCAGCCAAGAGGGGACAGGGGCCTGGGGCTACACCTTC
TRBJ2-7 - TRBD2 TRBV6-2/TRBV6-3 CASSWTSGSIYEQYF TGTGCCAGCAGTTGGACTAGCGGGAGTATCTACGAGCAGTACTTC
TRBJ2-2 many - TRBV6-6 CASSPARGTGELFF TGTGCCAGCAGTCCCGCTCGGGGGACCGGGGAGCTGTTTTTT
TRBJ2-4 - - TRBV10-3 CAISGSKGGKNIQYF TGTGCCATCAGTGGGTCCAAGGGCGGCAAAAACATTCAGTACTTC
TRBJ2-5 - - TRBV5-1 CASRRQEYQETQYF TGCGCCAGCAGACGGCAAGAGTACCAAGAGACCCAGTACTTC
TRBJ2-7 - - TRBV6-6 CASSVPLGYEQYF TGTGCCAGCAGTGTTCCCCTCGGGTACGAGCAGTACTTC
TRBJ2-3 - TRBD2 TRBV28 CASSLLGLAGGTDTQYF TGTGCCAGCAGTTTATTGGGACTAGCGGGAGGCACAGATACGCAGTATTTT
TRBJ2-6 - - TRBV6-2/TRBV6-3 CASRRSGTGANVLTF TGTGCCAGCAGGAGGTCGGGCACAGGGGCCAACGTCCTGACTTTC
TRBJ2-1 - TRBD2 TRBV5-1 CASSQRAGGPGNEQFF TGCGCCAGCAGCCAGCGAGCGGGAGGGCCTGGGAATGAGCAGTTCTTC
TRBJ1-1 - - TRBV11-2 CASSRIGVDTEAFF TGTGCCAGCAGCCGTATCGGGGTGGACACTGAAGCTTTCTTT
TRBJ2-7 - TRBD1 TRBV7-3 CASSSSRTGGEQYF TGTGCCAGCAGTTCCTCCCGGACAGGGGGCGAGCAGTACTTC
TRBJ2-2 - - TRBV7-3 CASSPGSWRNTGELFF TGTGCCAGCAGCCCCGGGTCCTGGCGTAACACCGGGGAGCTGTTTTTT
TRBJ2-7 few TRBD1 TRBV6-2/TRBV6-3 CASGEGDRGNEQYF TGTGCCAGCGGCGAGGGGGACAGGGGCAACGAGCAGTACTTC
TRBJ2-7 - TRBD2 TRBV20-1 CSAQRGSPDEQYF TGCAGTGCTCAGCGGGGGAGCCCGGATGAGCAGTACTTC
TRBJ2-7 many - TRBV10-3 CAIRLQGADEQYF TGTGCCATCAGGCTACAGGGTGCGGACGAGCAGTACTTC
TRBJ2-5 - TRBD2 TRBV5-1 CASSLEGRAGQETQYF TGCGCCAGCAGCTTGGAGGGACGAGCGGGACAAGAGACCCAGTACTTC
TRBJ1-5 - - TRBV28 CASSLFLGGQPQHF TGTGCCAGCAGTTTGTTCCTGGGTGGTCAGCCCCAGCATTTT
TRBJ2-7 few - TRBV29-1 CSVGTREKQYF TGCAGCGTTGGTACGAGGGAGAAGCAGTACTTC
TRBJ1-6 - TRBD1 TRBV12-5 CASGFSGTALNQLHF TGTGCTAGTGGTTTCTCCGGGACAGCCTTGAATCAACTCCACTTT
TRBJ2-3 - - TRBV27 CASRAWGRSTDTQYF TGTGCCAGCCGAGCTTGGGGCAGAAGCACAGATACGCAGTATTTT
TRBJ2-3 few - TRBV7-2 CASSQRRGGTDTQYF TGTGCCAGCAGCCAGCGGCGTGGAGGCACAGATACGCAGTATTTT
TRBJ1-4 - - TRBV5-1 CASSSRTVNEKLFF TGCGCCAGCAGCTCCCGGACAGTTAATGAAAAACTGTTTTTT
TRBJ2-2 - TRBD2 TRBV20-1 CSAMLGNLAGATRTGELFF TGCAGTGCCATGCTCGGGAATTTAGCGGGAGCCACGAGGACCGGGGAGCTGTTTTTT
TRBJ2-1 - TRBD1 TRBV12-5 CASGLVQGRQNEQFF TGTGCTAGTGGTTTGGTACAGGGGCGGCAGAATGAGCAGTTCTTC
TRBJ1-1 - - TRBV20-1 CSAGTNRVFGAFF TGCAGTGCTGGGACGAACAGGGTATTTGGAGCTTTCTTT
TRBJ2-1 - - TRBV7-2 CASSLGGISSYNEQFF TGTGCCAGCAGCTTGGGCGGAATAAGCTCCTACAATGAGCAGTTCTTC
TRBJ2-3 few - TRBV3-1 CASSQAEAGAQYF TGTGCCAGCAGCCAAGCCGAAGCGGGCGCGCAGTATTTT
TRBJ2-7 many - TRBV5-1 CASSRGGTEQYF TGCGCCAGCAGTAGAGGGGGAACCGAGCAGTACTTC
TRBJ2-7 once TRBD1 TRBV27 CASRGDRTKNEQYF TGTGCCAGCAGGGGGGACAGGACAAAAAACGAGCAGTACTTC
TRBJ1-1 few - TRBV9 CASRERENTEAFF TGTGCCAGCAGGGAGAGAGAGAACACTGAAGCTTTCTTT
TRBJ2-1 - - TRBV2 CASSERDFNNEQFF TGTGCCAGCAGTGAGCGGGACTTTAACAATGAGCAGTTCTTC
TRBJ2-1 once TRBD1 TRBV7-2 CASSRPGQGANEQFF TGTGCCAGCAGCCGACCGGGACAGGGGGCAAATGAGCAGTTCTTC
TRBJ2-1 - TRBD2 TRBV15 CATSRGDSGRAGEQFF TGTGCCACCAGCAGGGGAGATAGCGGGAGGGCCGGTGAGCAGTTCTTC
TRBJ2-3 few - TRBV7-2 CASSLLIASGTDTQYF TGTGCCAGCAGCTTGTTAATTGCTAGCGGCACAGATACGCAGTATTTT
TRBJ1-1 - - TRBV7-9 CASSLVGGLRDTEAFF TGTGCCAGCAGCCTCGTTGGGGGCCTGAGGGACACTGAAGCTTTCTTT
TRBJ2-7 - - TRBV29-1 CSAAAPGGYEQYF TGCAGCGCCGCTGCGCCTGGGGGCTACGAGCAGTACTTC